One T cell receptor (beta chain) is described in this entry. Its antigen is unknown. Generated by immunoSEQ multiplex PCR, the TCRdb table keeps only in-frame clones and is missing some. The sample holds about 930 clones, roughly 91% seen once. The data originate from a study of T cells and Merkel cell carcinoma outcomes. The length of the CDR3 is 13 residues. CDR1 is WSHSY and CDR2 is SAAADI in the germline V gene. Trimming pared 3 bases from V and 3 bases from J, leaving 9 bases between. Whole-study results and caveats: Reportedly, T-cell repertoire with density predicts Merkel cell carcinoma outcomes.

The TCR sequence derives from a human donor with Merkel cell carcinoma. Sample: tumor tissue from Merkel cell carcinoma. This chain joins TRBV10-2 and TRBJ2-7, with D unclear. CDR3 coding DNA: TGCGCCAGCAGTGATGTACTCTTCTACGAGCAGTACTTC. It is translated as CASSDVLFYEQYF.